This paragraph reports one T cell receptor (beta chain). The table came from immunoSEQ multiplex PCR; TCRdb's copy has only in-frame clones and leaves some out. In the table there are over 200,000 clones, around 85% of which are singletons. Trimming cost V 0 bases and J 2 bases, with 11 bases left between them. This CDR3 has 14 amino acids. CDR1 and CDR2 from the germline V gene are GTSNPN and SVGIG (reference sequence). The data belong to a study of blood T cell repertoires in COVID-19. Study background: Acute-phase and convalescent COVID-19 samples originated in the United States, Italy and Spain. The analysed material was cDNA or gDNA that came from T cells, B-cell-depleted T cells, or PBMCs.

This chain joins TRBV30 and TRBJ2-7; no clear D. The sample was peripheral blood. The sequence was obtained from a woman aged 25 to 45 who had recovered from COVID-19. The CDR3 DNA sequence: TGTGCCTGGAGTGTTGAAGACAATACCTACGAGCAGTACTTC. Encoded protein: CAWSVEDNTYEQYF.